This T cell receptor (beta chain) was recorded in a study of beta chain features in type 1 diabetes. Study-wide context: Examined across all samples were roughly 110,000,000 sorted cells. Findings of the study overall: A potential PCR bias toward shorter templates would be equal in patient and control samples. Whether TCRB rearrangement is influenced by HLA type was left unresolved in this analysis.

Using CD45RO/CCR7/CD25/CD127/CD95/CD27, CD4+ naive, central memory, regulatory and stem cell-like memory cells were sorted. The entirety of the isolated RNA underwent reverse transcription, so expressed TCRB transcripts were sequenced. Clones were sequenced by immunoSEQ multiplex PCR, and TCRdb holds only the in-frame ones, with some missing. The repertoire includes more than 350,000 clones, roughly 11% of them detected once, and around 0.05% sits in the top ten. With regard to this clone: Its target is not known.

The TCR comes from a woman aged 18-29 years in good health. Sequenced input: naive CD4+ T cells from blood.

CDR3 amino acids: CASRNPGRKTGELFF. The CDR3 nucleotides read TGTGCCAGCAGGAACCCAGGGAGGAAAACCGGGGAGCTGTTTTTT. The J gene is TRBJ2-2, the V gene TRBV28; TRBD2 might be the D (6 bases). This CDR3 has 15 amino acids. Trimming removed 6 bases at V and 5 bases at J, with 16 bases between. CDR1 and CDR2 (germline): MDHEN, SYDVKM.